The 3 T cell receptor beta chains listed next were all sequenced from one sample in a study of blood T cells in healthy people across ages. Together with a sample-barcoded 5' primer, a J-beta primer mix was included in a second PCR lasting about 7 to 12 cycles. Each CDR3 protein is one row after TCRdb ran MiXCR on the 5' RACE reads. This table has nearly 800,000 distinct CDR3 sequences, approximately 25% appearing once. This sample was shared with a second study, whose subject was T cells of mothers and their children.

Material: blood. The origin of the receptors is a boy younger than 18 in good health.

The V call is TRBV5-1, the J call TRBJ2-2; 10 positions agree with TRBD2. The V segment lost 4 bases and the J segment 0 bases; nucleotides outside the gene matches: 12. The germline CDR1 and CDR2 sequences are SGHRS and YFSETQ. The CDR3 is made up of 19 amino acids. CDR3 bases: TGCGCCAGCAGCCCACCCCTGGGGGGACTAGCGACGAACACCGGGGAGCTGTTTTTT. Amino acid sequence: CASSPPLGGLATNTGELFF.

The sample holds a few counts of this clonotype. V and J are TRBV7-2 and TRBJ1-6; 9 positions agree with TRBD1. Per germline, CDR1 SGHTA and CDR2 FQGNSA. The CDR3 length is 17 residues. Trimming took 5 bases from V and 1 from J; bases not matched to a gene: 6. The CDR3 DNA sequence: TGTGCCAGCAGCGAGGGACAGGGTGGGTCCTATAATTCACCCCTCCACTTT. Protein: CASSEGQGGSYNSPLHF.

The chain employs TRBV27 and TRBJ2-5, with TRBD2 matching 7 bases. J lost 0 bases, V lost 6 bases, and 7 bases had no gene match. The CDR3 spans 15 residues. CDR1 and CDR2 from the germline V gene are MNHEY and SMNVEV (reference sequence). The CDR3 region is CASSPTSSYQETQYF. The CDR3 coding sequence is TGTGCCAGCAGCCCGACTAGCAGTTACCAAGAGACCCAGTACTTC.